This T cell receptor (beta chain) originates from a study of T cell responses to AZD1222 COVID-19 vaccine. Study-wide results and limits: Just 5 to 7 people given AZD1222 tested seropositive at baseline.

Worth noting for this clone: Its cognate antigen is unknown.

The CDR3 totals 15 residues. With 2 bases removed from V and 7 bases from J, the gap between germline ends came to 15 bases. Looked up from germline, CDR1 is MNHEY and CDR2 is SMNVEV (reference sequence). Profiling relied on immunoSEQ multiplex PCR, and the TCRdb table lists in-frame clones only, not all of them. Among tens of thousands of clones listed, about nine tenths were seen once. The TCR originated in an adult who received the MenACWY meningococcal vaccine as a control. This chain connects TRBV27 to TRBJ1-3; the D gene is possibly TRBD1 (6 bases). Here the sequenced sample was peripheral blood, taken 28 days after the second dose of the MenACWY control vaccine. CDR3 loop: CASSLGGTGRNTIYF. CDR3 bases: TGTGCCAGCAGTTTAGGCGGTACAGGGAGGAACACCATATATTTT.